The T cell receptor (beta chain) described here comes from a study of T cell responses to AZD1222 COVID-19 vaccine. Study-wide points: Donors, mostly white British, included more females; clonal diversity was possibly underestimated.

As concerns this clone: Its target is unknown.

The table came from immunoSEQ multiplex PCR; TCRdb's copy has only in-frame clones and leaves some out. The sample lists 54,000 or so clones, more than 80% occurring once. This CDR3 has 14 residues. Germline V lookup: CDR1 MDHEN, CDR2 SYDVKM. Trimming stripped 3 bases from V and 3 bases from J, with 11 bases between. The input for sequencing was peripheral blood, taken on day 0 of AZD1222 vaccination. This TCR came from an adult in good health. J is TRBJ1-2 and V is TRBV28; D unclear. The CDR3 bases are TGTGCCAGCAGTTTCGGAGGTGGGGACTATGGCTACACCTTC. Its translation: CASSFGGGDYGYTF.